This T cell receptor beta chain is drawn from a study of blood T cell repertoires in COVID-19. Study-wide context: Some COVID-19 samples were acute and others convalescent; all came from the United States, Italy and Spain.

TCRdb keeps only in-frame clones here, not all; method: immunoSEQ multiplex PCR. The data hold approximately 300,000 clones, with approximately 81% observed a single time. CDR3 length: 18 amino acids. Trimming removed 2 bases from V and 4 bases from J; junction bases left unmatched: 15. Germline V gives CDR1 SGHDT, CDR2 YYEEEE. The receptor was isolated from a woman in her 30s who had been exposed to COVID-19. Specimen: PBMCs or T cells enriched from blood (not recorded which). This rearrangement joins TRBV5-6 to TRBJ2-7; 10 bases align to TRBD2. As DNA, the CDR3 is TGTGCCAGCAGCTTTGTACAGGTTGCTAGCGGGAGTAGTTACGAGCAGTACTTC. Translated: CASSFVQVASGSSYEQYF.